What follows is one T cell receptor (beta chain) and its context. This record belongs to a study of OX40 agonist ivuxolimab in advanced cancers. The overall study: Having had anti-PD-1, anti-PD-L1 or anti-CTLA-4 therapy before was allowed, and more than 35% had some.

Looked up from germline, CDR1 is MDHEN and CDR2 is SYDVKM. The length of the CDR3 is 17 residues. V was clipped by 4 bases and J by 3 bases, with 21 bases between them. The method was immunoSEQ multiplex PCR; TCRdb's version includes in-frame clones alone and lacks a portion of them. In the table there are roughly 60,000 clones, around 90% of which are singletons. This chain joins TRBV28 and TRBJ2-5, with D hard to call. The clonotype originates from an adult with an advanced solid tumor such as melanoma, head and neck, liver or kidney cancer. The source was CD4+ or CD8+ T cells sorted from blood, collected in a trial of the OX40 agonist ivuxolimab. CDR3 amino acids: CASSSPPRLAEKETQYF. The CDR3 DNA follows: TGTGCCAGCAGTTCACCCCCGCGGCTTGCAGAGAAAGAGACCCAGTACTTC.